The 5 T cell receptor beta chains listed next were all sequenced from one sample in a study of shared clonotypes between healthy human individuals. The repertoire was sequenced with immunoSEQ multiplex PCR; TCRdb's copy has only in-frame clones and lacks some. The data hold about 1 million clones, with 60% to 80% observed a single time. The sample taken for sequencing was memory CD4+ T cells sorted from blood. Specified subset: CD45RA-negative fraction. The origin of the receptors is a man aged 18 to 35 in good health.

The rearrangement links TRBV9 to TRBJ2-2; 9 positions match TRBD1. The CDR3 contains 15 residues. J gave up 3 bases and V 3 bases, and 3 bases lay outside the gene matches. The V gene's germline CDR1 is SGDLS and CDR2 YYNGEE. The chain's CDR3 is CASSGTGAYTGELFF. DNA for the CDR3: TGTGCCAGCAGCGGGACAGGGGCTTACACCGGGGAGCTGTTTTTT. Complete variable domain (other parts from reference TRBV9 and TRBJ2-2): DSGVTQTPKHLITATGQRVTLRCSPRSGDLSVYWYQQSLDQGLQFLIQYYNGEERAKGNILERFSAQQFPDLHSELNLSSLELGDSALYFCASSGTGAYTGELFFGEGSRLTVL.

V gene TRBV19 combines with J gene TRBJ2-3, with TRBD2 matching 13 bases. The germline gives CDR1 LNHDA, CDR2 SQIVND (reference sequence). This CDR3 has 16 amino acids. The ends lost 1 base at V and 7 bases at J; junction bases unmatched: 5. In DNA form, the CDR3 reads TGTGCCAGTAGTATAGGTGGGACTAGCGGGACAAATACGCAGTATTTT. It is translated as CASSIGGTSGTNTQYF.

The chain carries TRBV5-1 and TRBJ2-7; a weak D match, TRBD2 (6 bases). Germline V gene data show CDR1 as SGHRS and CDR2 as YFSETQ. CDR3 length: 14 residues. Trimming stripped 0 bases from V and 7 bases from J, with 14 bases between. DNA for the CDR3: TGCGCCAGCAGCTTGGAACTAGCCTTGGGGGAGCAGTACTTC. Protein sequence: CASSLELALGEQYF. Using reference TRBV5-1 and TRBJ2-7 for the parts outside the CDR3, the full variable domain is KAGVTQTPRYLIKTRGQQVTLSCSPISGHRSVSWYQQTPGQGLQFLFEYFSETQRNKGNFPGRFSGRQFSNSRSEMNVSTLELGDSALYLCASSLELALGEQYFGPGTRLTVT.

This chain joins TRBV11-2 and TRBJ1-1; the D is unclear. CDR1 and CDR2 from the germline V gene are SGHAT and FQNNGV. The CDR3 extends over 12 amino acids. V was pared by 3 bases and J by 4 bases, with 6 bases between. CDR3 DNA: TGTGCCAGCAGCTTTGACATCACTGAAGCTTTCTTT. Protein: CASSFDITEAFF.

This chain connects TRBV30 to TRBJ2-1; 15 nucleotides align to TRBD2. In germline, CDR1 is GTSNPN, CDR2 SVGIG (reference sequence). Unmatched junction bases numbered 4, after V lost 5 bases and J lost 8 bases. The CDR3 spans 14 residues. CDR3 nucleotide sequence: TGTGCCTGGGGACTAGCGGGAGGGTGGGATGAGCAGTTCTTC. Its translation is CAWGLAGGWDEQFF.